This record looks at one TCR beta chain sequence and its context. Its antigen remains unidentified. These data come from a study of vaccination effects on CD4 cells after COVID-19. The table came from immunoSEQ multiplex PCR; TCRdb's copy has only in-frame clones and leaves some out. The sample lists 75,000 to 100,000 clones; roughly 80% were seen once. Using viral peptide pools, the ViraFEST assay grew out antigen-specific CD4+ T cells prior to sequencing. The culture ran for nine to eleven days, and then CD4+ T cells were isolated. Either the BNT162b2 or mRNA-1273 vaccine was given to participants in two doses. This CDR3 is 13 amino acids long. V was pared by 1 base and J by 7 bases, with 7 bases between. Per germline, CDR1 LGHDT and CDR2 YNNKEL (reference sequence). Study-level findings and limits: Among infection- and vaccine-induced clones, marked clonal contraction occurred late after vaccination. Within healthy vaccinees, only 1 of 255 vaccine-induced clones displayed cross-reactivity with common cold coronaviruses.

The chain combines TRBV3-1 (or the pseudogene TRBV3-2) with TRBJ2-2; D remains unclear. This material consisted of CD4+ T cells from PBMCs cultured with HCoV-OC43 spike peptides, taken after COVID-19 vaccination. Subset described: HCoV-OC43 spike overlapping peptide pool stimulation. This clonotype was sampled from a human donor who received a COVID-19 vaccine. The CDR3 nucleotides read TGTGCCAGCAGCCAAGGGTATGGCGGGGAGCTGTTTTTT. Amino acid sequence: CASSQGYGGELFF.